This entry is about one T cell receptor (beta chain). The antigen remains undetermined. The authors incorporated unique molecular identifiers into the TCR beta cDNA libraries. Roughly 450,000 cDNA molecules were recovered from an input of roughly 0.85 to 10 million T cells. TCRdb called the PCR reads again in MiXCR, with one record for every CDR3 protein. The data show 750,000 to 950,000 distinct CDR3 sequences, around 50% seen once. The data stem from a study of post-analysis software for immune sequencing data. Study background: As for disease course, relapsing-remitting, secondary progressive and progressive-relapsing multiple sclerosis were all included. The study's findings and limits: Comparison with controls showed significantly lower normalized Chao1 diversity in multiple sclerosis patients. Samples prepared in the same batch strongly co-clustered by F measure. Relative to controls, patients had 4 or 5 TRBV segments at higher frequency, with TRBV5-6, TRBV5-1 and TRBV20-1 among these.

Trimming cost V 1 base and J 0 bases; bases outside gene matches: 2. CDR1 SGHKS and CDR2 YYEKEE come from the germline V gene (reference sequence). This CDR3 is 15 amino acids long. This clonotype originated in a girl aged 10 to 17 with multiple sclerosis. The sequenced sample was blood. This chain links TRBV5-5 with TRBJ2-3, with TRBD1 matching 7 bases. The CDR3: CASSLWTGSTDTQYF. CDR3 bases: TGTGCCAGCAGCTTGTGGACAGGTAGCACAGATACGCAGTATTTT.